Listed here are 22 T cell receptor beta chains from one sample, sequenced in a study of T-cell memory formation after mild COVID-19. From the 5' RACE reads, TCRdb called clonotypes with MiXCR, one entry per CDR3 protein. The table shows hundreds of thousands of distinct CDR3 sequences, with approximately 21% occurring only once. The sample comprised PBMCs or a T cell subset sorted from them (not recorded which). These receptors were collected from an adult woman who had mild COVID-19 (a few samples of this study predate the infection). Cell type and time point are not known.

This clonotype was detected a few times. The CDR3 loop is CASSRDRGQSTEAFF. CDR3 in DNA: TGTGCCAGCAGTCGCGACAGGGGCCAGAGTACTGAAGCTTTCTTT. The chain uses TRBV27 and TRBJ1-1; the match to TRBD1 covers 8 bases. The trim removed 5 bases at V and 5 bases at J, leaving 10 bases unmatched. The CDR3 extends over 15 amino acids. Per germline, CDR1 MNHEY and CDR2 SMNVEV (reference sequence).

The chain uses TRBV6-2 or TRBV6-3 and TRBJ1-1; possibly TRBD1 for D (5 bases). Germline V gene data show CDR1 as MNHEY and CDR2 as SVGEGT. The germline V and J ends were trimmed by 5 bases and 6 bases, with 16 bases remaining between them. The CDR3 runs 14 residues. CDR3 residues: CASSIRASLAEAFF. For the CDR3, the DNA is TGTGCCAGCAGTATCAGGGCAAGCCTCGCTGAAGCTTTCTTT.

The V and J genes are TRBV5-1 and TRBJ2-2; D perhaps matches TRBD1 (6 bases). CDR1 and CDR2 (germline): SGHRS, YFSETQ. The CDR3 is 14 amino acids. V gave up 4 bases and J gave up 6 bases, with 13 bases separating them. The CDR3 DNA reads TGCGCCAGCAGCACCCCACAGGGTGCCGGGGAGCTGTTTTTT. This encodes CASSTPQGAGELFF.

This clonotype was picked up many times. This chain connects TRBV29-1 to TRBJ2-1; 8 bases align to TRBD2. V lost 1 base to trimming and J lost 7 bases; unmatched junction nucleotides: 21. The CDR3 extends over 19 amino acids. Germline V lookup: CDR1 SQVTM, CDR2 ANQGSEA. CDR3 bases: TGCAGCGTTGAAGGAGTGGGTGGCGGGAGGTTGATCCTGCCGAATGAGCAGTTCTTC. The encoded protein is CSVEGVGGGRLILPNEQFF.

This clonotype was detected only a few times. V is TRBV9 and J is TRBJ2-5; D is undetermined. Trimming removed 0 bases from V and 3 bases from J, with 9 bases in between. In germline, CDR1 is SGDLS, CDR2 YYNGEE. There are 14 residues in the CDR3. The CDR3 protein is CASSVGISKETQYF. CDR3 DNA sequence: TGTGCCAGCAGCGTAGGTATTAGTAAAGAGACCCAGTACTTC.

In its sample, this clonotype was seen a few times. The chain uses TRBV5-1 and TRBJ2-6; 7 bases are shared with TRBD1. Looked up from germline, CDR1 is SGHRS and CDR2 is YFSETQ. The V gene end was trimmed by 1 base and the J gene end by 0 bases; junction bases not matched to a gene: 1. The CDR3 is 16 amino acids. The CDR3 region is CASSLRQGSGANVLTF. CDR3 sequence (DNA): TGCGCCAGCAGCTTGCGACAGGGCTCTGGGGCCAACGTCCTGACTTTC.

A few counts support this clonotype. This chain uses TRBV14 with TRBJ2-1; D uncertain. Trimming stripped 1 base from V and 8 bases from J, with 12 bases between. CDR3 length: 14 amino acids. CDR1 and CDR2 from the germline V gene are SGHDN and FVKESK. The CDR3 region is CASSQVTGGYEQFF. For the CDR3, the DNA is TGTGCCAGCAGCCAAGTAACTGGCGGCTATGAGCAGTTCTTC. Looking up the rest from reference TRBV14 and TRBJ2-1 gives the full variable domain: EAGVTQFPSHSVIEKGQTVTLRCDPISGHDNLYWYRRVMGKEIKFLLHFVKESKQDESGMPNNRFLAERTGGTYSTLKVQPAELEDSGVYFCASSQVTGGYEQFFGPGTRLTVL.

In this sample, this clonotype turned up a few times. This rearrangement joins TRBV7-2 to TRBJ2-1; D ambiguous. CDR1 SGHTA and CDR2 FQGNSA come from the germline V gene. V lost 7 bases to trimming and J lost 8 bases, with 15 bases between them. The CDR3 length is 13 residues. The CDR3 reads CASTYTPNDEQFF. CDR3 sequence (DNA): TGTGCCAGCACCTACACCCCTAACGATGAGCAGTTCTTC.

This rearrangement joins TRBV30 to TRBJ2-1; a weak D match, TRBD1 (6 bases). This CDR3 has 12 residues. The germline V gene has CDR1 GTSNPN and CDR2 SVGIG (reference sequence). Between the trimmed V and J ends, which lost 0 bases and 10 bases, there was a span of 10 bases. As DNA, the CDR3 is TGTGCCTGGAGTGTACAGGGCAAAGAGCAGTTCTTC. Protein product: CAWSVQGKEQFF.

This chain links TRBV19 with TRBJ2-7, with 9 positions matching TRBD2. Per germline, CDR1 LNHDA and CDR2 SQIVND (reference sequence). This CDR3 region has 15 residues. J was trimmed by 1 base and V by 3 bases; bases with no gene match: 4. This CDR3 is CASSISGGPSYEQYF. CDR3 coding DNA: TGTGCCAGTAGTATTAGCGGGGGTCCTTCCTACGAGCAGTACTTC. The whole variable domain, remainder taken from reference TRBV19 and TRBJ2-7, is DGGITQSPKYLFRKEGQNVTLSCEQNLNHDAMYWYRQDPGQGLRLIYYSQIVNDFQKGDIAEGYSVSREKKESFPLTVTSAQKNPTAFYLCASSISGGPSYEQYFGPGTRLTVT.

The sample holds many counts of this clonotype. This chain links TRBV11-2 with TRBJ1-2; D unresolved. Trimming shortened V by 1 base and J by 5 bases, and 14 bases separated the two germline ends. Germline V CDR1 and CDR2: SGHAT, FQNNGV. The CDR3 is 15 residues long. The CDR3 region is CASSLVEDGGYGYTF. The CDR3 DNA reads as TGTGCCAGCAGCTTAGTGGAGGACGGCGGGTATGGCTACACCTTC.

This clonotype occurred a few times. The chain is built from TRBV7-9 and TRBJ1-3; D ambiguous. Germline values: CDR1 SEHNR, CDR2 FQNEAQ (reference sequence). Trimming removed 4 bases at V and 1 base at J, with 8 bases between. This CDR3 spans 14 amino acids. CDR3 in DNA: TGTGCCAGCAGCTCAACCGAGTCTGGAAACACCATATATTTT. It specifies CASSSTESGNTIYF.

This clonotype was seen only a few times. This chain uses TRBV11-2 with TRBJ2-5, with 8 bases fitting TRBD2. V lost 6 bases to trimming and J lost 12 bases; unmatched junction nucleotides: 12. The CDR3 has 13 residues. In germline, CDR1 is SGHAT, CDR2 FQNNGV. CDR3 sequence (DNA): TGTGCCAGCAGTCAAGGACTAGCCGACCGGGAGTACTTC. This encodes CASSQGLADREYF.

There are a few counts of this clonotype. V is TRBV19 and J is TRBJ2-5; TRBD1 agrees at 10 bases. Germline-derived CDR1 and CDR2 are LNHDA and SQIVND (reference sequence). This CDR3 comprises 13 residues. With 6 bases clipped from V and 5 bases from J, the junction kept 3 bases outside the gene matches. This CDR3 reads CASRTGGIETQYF. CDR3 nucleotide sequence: TGTGCCAGTAGGACAGGGGGCATCGAGACCCAGTACTTC.

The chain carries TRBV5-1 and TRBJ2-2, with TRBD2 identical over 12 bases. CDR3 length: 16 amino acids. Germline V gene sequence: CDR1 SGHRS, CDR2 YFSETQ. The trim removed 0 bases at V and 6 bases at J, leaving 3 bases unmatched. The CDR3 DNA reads TGCGCCAGCAGCTTGGAACTAGCGGGAGGCCCCGGGGAGCTGTTTTTT. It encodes CASSLELAGGPGELFF.

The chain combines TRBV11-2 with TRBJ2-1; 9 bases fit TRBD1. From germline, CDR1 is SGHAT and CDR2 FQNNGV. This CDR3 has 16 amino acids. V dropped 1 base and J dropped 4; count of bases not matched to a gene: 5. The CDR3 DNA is TGTGCCAGCAGCTTAGGGTTGGGACAGGGTTACAATGAGCAGTTCTTC. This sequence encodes CASSLGLGQGYNEQFF.

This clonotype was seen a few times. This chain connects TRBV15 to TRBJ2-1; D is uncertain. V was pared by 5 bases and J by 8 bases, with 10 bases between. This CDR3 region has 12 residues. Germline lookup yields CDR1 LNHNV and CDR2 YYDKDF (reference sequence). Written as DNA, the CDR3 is TGTGCCACCAGCCATCACCCGCATGAGCAGTTCTTC. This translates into CATSHHPHEQFF.

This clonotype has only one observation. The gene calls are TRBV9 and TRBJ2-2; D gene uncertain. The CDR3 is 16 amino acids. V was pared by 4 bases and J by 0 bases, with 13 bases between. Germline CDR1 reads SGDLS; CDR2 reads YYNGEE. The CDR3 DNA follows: TGTGCCAGCAGCCCCGCCGGGCAGGCGAACACCGGGGAGCTGTTTTTT. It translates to CASSPAGQANTGELFF.

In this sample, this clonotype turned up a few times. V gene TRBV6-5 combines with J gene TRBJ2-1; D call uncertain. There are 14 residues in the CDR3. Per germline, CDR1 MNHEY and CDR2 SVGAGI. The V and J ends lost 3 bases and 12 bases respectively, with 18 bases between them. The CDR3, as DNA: TGTGCCAGCAGTTATTTGGGCCCCCTTCGCGCGCAGTTCTTC. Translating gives CASSYLGPLRAQFF.

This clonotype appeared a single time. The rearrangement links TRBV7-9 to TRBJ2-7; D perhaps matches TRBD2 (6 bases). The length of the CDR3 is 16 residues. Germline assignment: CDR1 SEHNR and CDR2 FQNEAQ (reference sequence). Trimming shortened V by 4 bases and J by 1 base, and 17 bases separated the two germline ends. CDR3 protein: CASSSMSGTRSYEQYF. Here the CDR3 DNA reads TGTGCCAGCAGCTCCATGTCAGGGACTCGATCCTACGAGCAGTACTTC.

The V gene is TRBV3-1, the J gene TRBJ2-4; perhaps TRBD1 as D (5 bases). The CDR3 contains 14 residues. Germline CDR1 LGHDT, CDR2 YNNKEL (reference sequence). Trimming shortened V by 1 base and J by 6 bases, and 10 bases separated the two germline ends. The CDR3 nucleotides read TGTGCCAGCAGCCAAGGGGGCAGAATAAACATTCAGTACTTC. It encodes CASSQGGRINIQYF. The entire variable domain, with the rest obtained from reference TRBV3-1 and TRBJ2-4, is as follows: DTAVSQTPKYLVTQMGNDKSIKCEQNLGHDTMYWYKQDSKKFLKIMFSYNNKELIINETVPNRFSPKSPDKAHLNLHINSLELGDSAVYFCASSQGGRINIQYFGAGTRLSVL.

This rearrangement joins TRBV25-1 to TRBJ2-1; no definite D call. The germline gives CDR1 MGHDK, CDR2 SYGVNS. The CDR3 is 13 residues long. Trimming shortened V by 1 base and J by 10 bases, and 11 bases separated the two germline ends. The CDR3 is CASSESRAYEQFF. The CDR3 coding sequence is TGTGCCAGCAGTGAATCTCGAGCCTACGAGCAGTTCTTC.